Listed here are 5 T cell receptor beta chains from one sample, sequenced in a study of T cells after yellow fever vaccination. TCRdb recomputed calls from the 5' RACE reads with MiXCR, one row per CDR3 protein. In the table there are 450,000 to 650,000 distinct CDR3 sequences, roughly 22% of which are singletons. The input for sequencing was PBMCs, taken less than 25 days after the first yellow fever vaccination. The source is a man aged 18 to 29 who received the YFV17D yellow fever vaccine.

This chain links TRBV20-1 with TRBJ1-6; 8 bases fit TRBD1. V gave up 3 bases and J gave up 10 bases; unmatched junction bases: 2. The CDR3 is 12 residues long. The germline gives CDR1 DFQATT, CDR2 SNEGSKA (reference sequence). CDR3 sequence (DNA): TGCAGTGCTAGCGGGACAGGATCACCCCTCCACTTT. It specifies CSASGTGSPLHF.

This clonotype was detected a few times. The chain links TRBV4-3 to TRBJ2-1, with 8 positions matching TRBD1. Trimming took 2 bases from V and 5 from J; bases not matched to a gene: 2. The germline V gene encodes CDR1 LGHNA and CDR2 YSLEER. This CDR3 is 14 amino acids long. The CDR3 loop reads CASSQTTGDNEQFF. CDR3 nucleotide sequence: TGCGCCAGCAGCCAAACGACAGGGGACAATGAGCAGTTCTTC.

The sample holds a few counts of this clonotype. J is TRBJ2-2 and V is TRBV7-9; 11 positions match TRBD2. Germline loops: CDR1 SEHNR, CDR2 FQNEAQ (reference sequence). With V trimmed by 4 bases and J by 2 bases, 6 bases remained unmatched. The length of the CDR3 is 17 residues. CDR3 protein: CASSSLAGAVNTGELFF. Here the CDR3 DNA reads TGTGCCAGCAGCTCACTAGCGGGGGCCGTAAACACCGGGGAGCTGTTTTTT.

This rearrangement joins TRBV5-4 to TRBJ2-1; D might be TRBD1 or TRBD2, each matching 5 bases. Trimming took off 4 bases at V and 2 bases at J, with 13 bases between the two ends. The CDR3 covers 15 residues. Germline V lookup: CDR1 SGHNT, CDR2 YYREEE (reference sequence). Here the CDR3 reads CASSMGSGPYNEQFF. The CDR3 DNA reads TGTGCCAGCAGCATGGGATCGGGGCCCTACAATGAGCAGTTCTTC.

The chain links TRBV29-1 to TRBJ2-3; D gene uncertain. V was shortened by 6 bases and J by 6 bases, with 25 bases between the two germline ends. From germline, CDR1 is SQVTM and CDR2 ANQGSEA. This CDR3 is built from 16 residues. CDR3 DNA sequence: TGCAGCGTCAAGATACCCCCTCCCGGATATGCGGATACGCAGTATTTT. Amino acids: CSVKIPPPGYADTQYF.